The clone carrying this TCR beta chain has just one count. This entry comes from a study of blood T cell repertoires in COVID-19. The protocol was immunoSEQ multiplex PCR, while the TCRdb copy is restricted to in-frame clones and leaves out a portion. The table has fewer than 300,000 clones, roughly nine tenths seen once. CDR1 is GTSNPN, CDR2 SVGIG, per germline (reference sequence). This CDR3 is built from 13 residues. V gave up 0 bases and J gave up 7 bases, with 10 bases separating them. The chain recombines TRBV30 with TRBJ1-3, with D unresolved. This clonotype originated in a woman under 40 with COVID-19, enrolled during active disease. The sequenced material came from peripheral blood. The CDR3 nucleotides are TGTGCCTGGAGTGTACGGAGGGCGAACACCATATATTTT. Amino acids: CAWSVRRANTIYF.